Following are 7 T cell receptor beta chains from one sample sequenced in a study of T cell therapy after organ transplantation. Time point of the sample: 20-29 weeks after completion of therapy. TCRdb keeps only in-frame clones here, not all; method: immunoSEQ multiplex PCR. The table has about 17,000 clones, less than 90% seen once. These receptors' targets are unknown. The sample consisted of CD8+ T cells from blood, taken after autologous CMV-specific T cell therapy. Source of these receptors: a human patient who had received a solid organ transplant and had CMV disease. Some T cells may be graft donor cells.

V and J are TRBV29-1 and TRBJ2-2; D is unresolved. The CDR3 spans 12 residues. V was trimmed by 7 bases and J by 5 bases, leaving 11 bases between them. The germline gives CDR1 SQVTM, CDR2 ANQGSEA. The CDR3 DNA sequence: TGCAGCGCCGCAACGAGTACCGGGGAGCTGTTTTTT. The encoded protein is CSAATSTGELFF.

The rearrangement uses TRBV5-4 and TRBJ2-3; 9 bases fit TRBD1. This CDR3 is 16 amino acids long. With V trimmed by 4 bases and J by 6 bases, 12 bases remained unmatched. Germline V CDR1 and CDR2: SGHNT, YYREEE (reference sequence). CDR3 region: CASSIEQTGGMDTQYF. The CDR3 DNA is TGTGCCAGCAGCATAGAACAGACAGGGGGAATGGATACGCAGTATTTT.

The chain couples TRBV2 to TRBJ2-7; D not certain. The V gene's germline CDR1 is SNHLY and CDR2 FYNNEI. This CDR3 has 12 amino acids. V was trimmed by 10 bases and J by 0 bases, leaving 10 bases between them. The CDR3 loop reads CATELSSYEQYF. Written as DNA, the CDR3 is TGTGCCACCGAACTTAGCTCCTACGAGCAGTACTTC.

The chain is built from TRBV4-3 and TRBJ1-3; D unresolved. CDR3 length: 13 residues. The V gene's germline CDR1 is LGHNA and CDR2 YSLEER. The V end was cut by 1 base, the J end by 8 bases, with 9 bases between. The CDR3 bases are TGCGCCAGCAGCCAAGGCCTGTGGGACACCATATATTTT. It specifies CASSQGLWDTIYF.

The count of this clone is one. The V call is TRBV5-6, the J call TRBJ1-2; D not resolved. The germline V gene has CDR1 SGHDT and CDR2 YYEEEE. V lost 1 base and J lost 1, with 11 bases in between. This CDR3 is built from 15 residues. Written as DNA, the CDR3 is TGTGCCAGCAGCTTGATGATCGCCCTTAACTATGGCTACACCTTC. This gives the protein CASSLMIALNYGYTF.

The CDR3 DNA follows: TGCGCCAGCAGCCAAGATAGAGGTAACACTGAAGCTTTCTTT. Translated, it gives CASSQDRGNTEAFF. V usage is TRBV4-3 and J usage is TRBJ1-1; D unclear. This CDR3 spans 14 amino acids. Deletions cut 0 bases from V and 2 bases from J, with 7 bases between. Germline CDR1 and CDR2: LGHNA and YSLEER.

The chain combines TRBV4-3 with TRBJ2-3; 10 bases map to TRBD2. The trim removed 6 bases at V and 2 bases at J, leaving 11 bases unmatched. Germline loops: CDR1 LGHNA, CDR2 YSLEER. The CDR3 runs to 17 residues. The CDR3 spells CASSPSLTSGATDTQYF. The CDR3 DNA follows: TGCGCCAGCAGTCCTAGCCTAACTAGCGGGGCCACAGATACGCAGTATTTT.